The present TCR beta chain was sequenced within a study of blood T cell repertoires in COVID-19. For the study at large: Samples representing acute and convalescent COVID-19 were sourced from the United States, Italy and Spain. PBMCs, B-cell-depleted T cells, or T cells provided the cDNA or gDNA that made up the material.

Assay: immunoSEQ multiplex PCR; the TCRdb copy retains only in-frame clones and omits some. The sample has around 190,000 clones; less than 90% are singletons. CDR3 length equals 13 residues. V lost 6 bases to trimming and J lost 0 bases, with 8 bases between them. Germline V CDR1 and CDR2: KGHSH, LQKENI. In Seattle, patients joined the study during active infection and were tracked longitudinally. The TCR was taken from a woman between 70 and 85 years old with COVID-19, enrolled during active disease. Input material: peripheral blood. This chain connects TRBV18 to TRBJ1-1; no clear D. CDR3 sequence (DNA): TGTGCCAGCTCGTCTATTCTGAACACTGAAGCTTTCTTT. Translated, it gives CASSSILNTEAFF.